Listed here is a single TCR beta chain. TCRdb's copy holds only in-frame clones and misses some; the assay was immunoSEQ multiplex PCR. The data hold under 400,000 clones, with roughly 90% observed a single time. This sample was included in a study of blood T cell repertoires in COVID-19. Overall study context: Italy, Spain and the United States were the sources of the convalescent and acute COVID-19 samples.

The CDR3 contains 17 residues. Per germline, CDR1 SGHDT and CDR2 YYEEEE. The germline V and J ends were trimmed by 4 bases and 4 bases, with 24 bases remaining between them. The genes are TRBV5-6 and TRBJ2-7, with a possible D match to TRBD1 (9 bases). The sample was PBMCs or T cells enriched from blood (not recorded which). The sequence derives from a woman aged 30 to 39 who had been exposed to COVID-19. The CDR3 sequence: CASSGSSGTGKEYEQYF. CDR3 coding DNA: TGTGCCAGCAGCGGGAGTAGCGGGACAGGGAAGGAGTACGAGCAGTACTTC.